The subject of this entry is one T cell receptor beta chain. The V and J ends lost 1 base and 4 bases respectively, with 13 bases between them. The CDR3 spans 15 residues. Germline CDR1 reads KGHSH; CDR2 reads LQKENI. This sample was taken from a study of PD-L1 blockade in urothelial cancer. On the study more broadly: Enrolled patients had been treated previously with 0 to 3 chemotherapy regimens. There were a median of around 140,000 T cells in blood samples.

This table comes from immunoSEQ multiplex PCR, and its TCRdb copy is limited to in-frame clones, with some not included. Altogether roughly 100,000 clones are present, approximately 85% being singletons, with the ten largest covering 2% to 3%. The origin of this receptor is a man aged 50 or older with urothelial cancer. V gene TRBV18 combines with J gene TRBJ2-5, with D tentatively TRBD1 (7 bases). Sequenced material: PBMCs, taken around atezolizumab (anti-PD-L1) treatment. CDR3 DNA sequence: TGTGCCAGCTCACCACGACAGGGAGGACGAGAGACCCAGTACTTC. Amino acids: CASSPRQGGRETQYF.